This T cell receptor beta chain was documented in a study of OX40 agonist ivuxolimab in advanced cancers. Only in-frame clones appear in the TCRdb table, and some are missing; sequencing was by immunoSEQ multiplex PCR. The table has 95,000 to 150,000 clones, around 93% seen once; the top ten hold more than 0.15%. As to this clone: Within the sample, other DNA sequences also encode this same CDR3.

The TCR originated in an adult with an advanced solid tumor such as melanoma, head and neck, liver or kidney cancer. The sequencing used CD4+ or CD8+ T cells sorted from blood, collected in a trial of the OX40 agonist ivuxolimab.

The CDR3 reads CASSPGQGNTEAFF. The CDR3 DNA reads TGTGCCAGCTCACCGGGACAGGGTAACACTGAAGCTTTCTTT. J is TRBJ1-1 and V is TRBV18; 9 nucleotides agree with TRBD1. The CDR3 loop spans 14 amino acids. J was trimmed by 2 bases and V by 3 bases; bases with no gene match: 1. CDR1 is KGHSH and CDR2 is LQKENI in the germline V gene.